This is a list of T cell receptor beta chains from one sample in a study of T cells in Graves' hyperthyroidism and ophthalmopathy. TCRdb re-called the multiplex PCR reads with MiXCR, one entry per CDR3 protein. Of about 550,000 distinct CDR3 sequences in the sample, less than 25% were seen once. Sequencing was performed on blood. These TCRs come from a man in his late teens or twenties with Graves' hyperthyroidism. CDR3s include the opening cysteine and the closing phenylalanine or tryptophan. The D gene is left open where the match is weak. Clone size is given for some rows only: seen once, a few or many times, or a class if the clone is expanded.

clone_size: many; j_call: TRBJ1-1; d_call: .; v_call: TRBV7-9; cdr3_aa: CASSSPPETSAFF; cdr3_nt: TGTGCCAGCAGCTCACCCCCGGAAACTAGCGCTTTCTTT
clone_size: many; j_call: TRBJ2-5; d_call: .; v_call: TRBV3-1; cdr3_aa: CASSQDYRAQTQYF; cdr3_nt: TGTGCCAGCAGCCAAGACTACAGGGCACAGACCCAGTACTTC
clone_size: .; j_call: TRBJ2-7; d_call: TRBD1; v_call: TRBV28; cdr3_aa: CASSFRTGGFSGRAEQYF; cdr3_nt: TGTGCCAGCAGTTTTAGGACAGGGGGGTTTTCCGGTAGGGCAGAGCAGTACTTC
clone_size: .; j_call: TRBJ2-5; d_call: .; v_call: TRBV6-1; cdr3_aa: CASSQRPQKRTETQYF; cdr3_nt: TGTGCCAGCAGTCAAAGGCCTCAGAAAAGAACAGAGACCCAGTACTTC
clone_size: many; j_call: TRBJ2-7; d_call: .; v_call: TRBV28; cdr3_aa: CASSLGKAYEQYF; cdr3_nt: TGTGCCAGCAGTTTAGGAAAGGCCTACGAGCAGTACTTC
clone_size: many; j_call: TRBJ2-7; d_call: TRBD2; v_call: TRBV20-1; cdr3_aa: CSARPFQTSDSYEQYF; cdr3_nt: TGCAGTGCTAGACCCTTTCAGACTAGCGACTCCTACGAGCAGTACTTC
clone_size: many; j_call: TRBJ2-7; d_call: .; v_call: TRBV12-3/TRBV12-4; cdr3_aa: CASSQSGWDGVYEQYF; cdr3_nt: TGTGCCAGCAGTCAATCCGGTTGGGACGGAGTCTACGAGCAGTACTTC
clone_size: .; j_call: TRBJ2-5; d_call: TRBD2; v_call: TRBV11-2; cdr3_aa: CASSFLPGGPGETQYF; cdr3_nt: TGTGCCAGCAGCTTTCTTCCGGGAGGGCCGGGAGAGACCCAGTACTTC
clone_size: many; j_call: TRBJ1-5; d_call: .; v_call: TRBV6-2/TRBV6-3; cdr3_aa: CASSYVGNQPQHF; cdr3_nt: TGTGCCAGCAGTTACGTCGGCAATCAGCCCCAGCATTTT
clone_size: many; j_call: TRBJ1-2; d_call: .; v_call: TRBV28; cdr3_aa: CASSLIGPSLYGYTF; cdr3_nt: TGTGCCAGCAGTTTAATAGGGCCGAGTCTCTATGGCTACACCTTC
clone_size: .; j_call: TRBJ2-7; d_call: TRBD1; v_call: TRBV6-1; cdr3_aa: CASSEPRGQGLAEQYF; cdr3_nt: TGTGCCAGCAGTGAACCCCGGGGACAGGGTCTCGCCGAGCAGTACTTC
clone_size: many; j_call: TRBJ1-1; d_call: .; v_call: TRBV19; cdr3_aa: CASSTARVREAFF; cdr3_nt: TGTGCCAGTAGTACTGCCCGGGTGCGAGAAGCTTTCTTT
clone_size: many; j_call: TRBJ1-1; d_call: TRBD1; v_call: TRBV7-8; cdr3_aa: CASSIYRGTTEAFF; cdr3_nt: TGTGCCAGCAGCATCTACAGGGGGACCACTGAAGCTTTCTTT
clone_size: once; j_call: TRBJ2-7; d_call: .; v_call: TRBV12-3/TRBV12-4; cdr3_aa: CASSFAGMANEQYF; cdr3_nt: TGTGCCAGCAGTTTTGCAGGGATGGCCAACGAGCAGTACTTC
clone_size: many; j_call: TRBJ2-5; d_call: TRBD2; v_call: TRBV6-5; cdr3_aa: CASRRGDSGGAGETQYF; cdr3_nt: TGTGCCAGCAGGAGAGGGGATAGCGGGGGGGCAGGAGAGACCCAGTACTTC
clone_size: .; j_call: TRBJ1-3; d_call: TRBD1; v_call: TRBV10-3; cdr3_aa: CAISRQGKAAGNTIYF; cdr3_nt: TGTGCCATCAGTAGACAGGGAAAGGCGGCGGGAAACACCATATATTTT
clone_size: many; j_call: TRBJ2-2; d_call: .; v_call: TRBV5-4; cdr3_aa: CASSPPGTPNTGELFF; cdr3_nt: TGTGCCAGCAGCCCCCCCGGGACACCGAACACCGGGGAGCTGTTTTTT
clone_size: many; j_call: TRBJ1-1; d_call: .; v_call: TRBV12-3/TRBV12-4; cdr3_aa: CASSLGPTAEAFF; cdr3_nt: TGTGCCAGCAGTTTAGGACCTACCGCTGAAGCTTTCTTT
clone_size: .; j_call: TRBJ1-2; d_call: TRBD1; v_call: TRBV12-5; cdr3_aa: CASGWGQGALGYTF; cdr3_nt: TGTGCTAGTGGTTGGGGACAGGGGGCGCTTGGCTACACCTTC
clone_size: few; j_call: TRBJ2-2; d_call: .; v_call: TRBV12-3/TRBV12-4; cdr3_aa: CASSPVEVTTGELFF; cdr3_nt: TGTGCCAGCAGTCCGGTCGAGGTTACCACCGGGGAGCTGTTTTTT
clone_size: few; j_call: TRBJ2-7; d_call: .; v_call: TRBV18; cdr3_aa: CASSPFGAGEQYF; cdr3_nt: TGTGCCAGCTCACCTTTTGGGGCTGGCGAGCAGTACTTC
clone_size: few; j_call: TRBJ2-5; d_call: TRBD2; v_call: TRBV7-2; cdr3_aa: CASSPPGLAGLETQYF; cdr3_nt: TGTGCCAGCAGCCCCCCGGGACTAGCGGGGTTGGAGACCCAGTACTTC
clone_size: few; j_call: TRBJ1-5; d_call: .; v_call: TRBV20-1; cdr3_aa: CSAGRGPGPQHF; cdr3_nt: TGCAGTGCTGGACGGGGGCCGGGGCCCCAGCATTTT
clone_size: few; j_call: TRBJ2-7; d_call: .; v_call: TRBV11-2; cdr3_aa: CASSLDRGVFKYF; cdr3_nt: TGTGCCAGCAGCTTAGATCGGGGCGTATTCAAGTACTTC
clone_size: many; j_call: TRBJ1-1; d_call: .; v_call: TRBV7-9; cdr3_aa: CASSLVGEEEAFF; cdr3_nt: TGTGCCAGCAGCTTGGTGGGGGAAGAGGAAGCTTTCTTT
clone_size: .; j_call: TRBJ2-4; d_call: .; v_call: TRBV29-1; cdr3_aa: CSVAGTRRGKNIQYF; cdr3_nt: TGCAGCGTCGCCGGGACACGTCGGGGCAAAAACATTCAGTACTTC
clone_size: many; j_call: TRBJ2-4; d_call: .; v_call: TRBV28; cdr3_aa: CASSFPGPSKNIQYF; cdr3_nt: TGTGCCAGCAGTTTCCCCGGACCTTCAAAAAACATTCAGTACTTC
clone_size: many; j_call: TRBJ1-1; d_call: .; v_call: TRBV12-3/TRBV12-4; cdr3_aa: CASSLKGGGTEAFF; cdr3_nt: TGTGCCAGCAGTTTAAAGGGAGGGGGCACTGAAGCTTTCTTT
clone_size: .; j_call: TRBJ2-5; d_call: .; v_call: TRBV7-2; cdr3_aa: CASSSSGGPETQYF; cdr3_nt: TGTGCCAGCAGCTCTTCTGGGGGGCCAGAGACCCAGTACTTC
clone_size: .; j_call: TRBJ2-7; d_call: .; v_call: TRBV12-3/TRBV12-4; cdr3_aa: CASSFTSSYEQYF; cdr3_nt: TGTGCCAGCAGTTTTACAAGCTCCTACGAGCAGTACTTC
clone_size: .; j_call: TRBJ1-5; d_call: TRBD1; v_call: TRBV19; cdr3_aa: CATGTAPSNQPQHF; cdr3_nt: TGTGCCACCGGGACAGCCCCTAGCAATCAGCCCCAGCATTTT
clone_size: many; j_call: TRBJ2-5; d_call: .; v_call: TRBV28; cdr3_aa: CASSPATGIRETQYF; cdr3_nt: TGTGCCAGCTCCCCAGCTACAGGGATTAGGGAGACCCAGTACTTC
clone_size: .; j_call: TRBJ1-2; d_call: .; v_call: TRBV2; cdr3_aa: CAISEEWRLGESGYTF; cdr3_nt: TGTGCCATCAGTGAGGAATGGCGTCTCGGGGAATCTGGCTACACCTTC
clone_size: many; j_call: TRBJ1-1; d_call: .; v_call: TRBV7-9; cdr3_aa: CASSLNGAFEAFF; cdr3_nt: TGTGCCAGCAGTCTAAACGGAGCCTTTGAAGCTTTCTTT
clone_size: many; j_call: TRBJ2-5; d_call: .; v_call: TRBV7-9; cdr3_aa: CASSSTTQETQYF; cdr3_nt: TGTGCCAGCAGCTCAACGACCCAAGAGACCCAGTACTTC
clone_size: .; j_call: TRBJ2-7; d_call: .; v_call: TRBV12-3/TRBV12-4; cdr3_aa: CASSLSWMVYEQYF; cdr3_nt: TGTGCCAGCAGCTTAAGCTGGATGGTCTACGAGCAGTACTTC
clone_size: many; j_call: TRBJ1-5; d_call: .; v_call: TRBV4-1; cdr3_aa: CASSHPNGRNQPQHF; cdr3_nt: TGCGCCAGCAGCCATCCTAACGGACGCAATCAGCCCCAGCATTTT
clone_size: few; j_call: TRBJ2-5; d_call: TRBD2; v_call: TRBV2; cdr3_aa: CASEPWEGGETQYF; cdr3_nt: TGTGCCAGCGAACCGTGGGAGGGCGGGGAGACCCAGTACTTC
clone_size: .; j_call: TRBJ1-5; d_call: .; v_call: TRBV18; cdr3_aa: CASSREGGPFWPQHF; cdr3_nt: TGTGCCAGCTCACGGGAAGGGGGACCTTTCTGGCCCCAGCATTTT
clone_size: many; j_call: TRBJ1-2; d_call: TRBD1; v_call: TRBV27; cdr3_aa: CASSLKSRQGWGYTF; cdr3_nt: TGTGCCAGCAGTTTAAAGAGCCGACAGGGCTGGGGCTACACCTTC
clone_size: many; j_call: TRBJ2-7; d_call: .; v_call: TRBV11-2; cdr3_aa: CASSSQTIPYEQYF; cdr3_nt: TGTGCCAGCAGCTCCCAAACTATTCCCTACGAGCAGTACTTC
clone_size: few; j_call: TRBJ1-1; d_call: .; v_call: TRBV5-1; cdr3_aa: CASSPRKEKTEAFF; cdr3_nt: TGCGCCAGCAGCCCACGGAAAGAAAAGACTGAAGCTTTCTTT
clone_size: .; j_call: TRBJ2-7; d_call: .; v_call: TRBV12-3/TRBV12-4; cdr3_aa: CASSRRSYEQYF; cdr3_nt: TGTGCCAGCAGTCGCCGATCCTACGAGCAGTACTTC
clone_size: .; j_call: TRBJ2-7; d_call: TRBD2; v_call: TRBV19; cdr3_aa: CASRPSGLAGQEQYF; cdr3_nt: TGTGCCAGCCGACCGTCCGGACTAGCGGGACAAGAGCAGTACTTC
clone_size: many; j_call: TRBJ1-1; d_call: TRBD1; v_call: TRBV11-1; cdr3_aa: CASKEGAELNTEAFF; cdr3_nt: TGTGCCAGCAAGGAGGGGGCGGAATTGAACACTGAAGCTTTCTTT
clone_size: .; j_call: TRBJ2-6; d_call: .; v_call: TRBV11-2; cdr3_aa: CASSFGRGSGANVLTF; cdr3_nt: TGTGCCAGCAGCTTCGGAAGGGGCTCTGGGGCCAACGTCCTGACTTTC
clone_size: few; j_call: TRBJ2-2; d_call: .; v_call: TRBV28; cdr3_aa: CASSLGVGAGELFF; cdr3_nt: TGTGCCAGCAGTTTGGGGGTCGGGGCCGGGGAGCTGTTTTTT